Sequencing of this T cell receptor beta chain was carried out in a study of blood T cell repertoires in COVID-19. Repertoires were generated with immunoSEQ multiplex PCR, while TCRdb's copy carries only in-frame clones and drops some. The table includes some 320,000 clones, around nine tenths detected once. V lost 4 bases, J lost 7 bases, and 9 bases stayed unmatched. Germline V CDR1 and CDR2: SNHLY, FYNNEI. The CDR3 runs 14 residues. The sequencing sample was made of PBMCs or T cells enriched from blood (not recorded which). The receptor's source is a man aged 55 to 70 who had recovered from COVID-19. The gene calls are TRBV2 and TRBJ2-7, with 8 bases lining up with TRBD1. The DNA of the CDR3 is TGTGCCAGCAGTGCCAAAATCAGGGGGCTGGAGCAGTACTTC. This sequence encodes CASSAKIRGLEQYF.